The rows below give T cell receptor beta chains drawn from one sample of a study of blood T cells in healthy people across ages. TCRdb used MiXCR to reprocess the 5' RACE reads, holding one entry per CDR3 protein. The sample carries 650,000 to 1,000,000 distinct CDR3 sequences, about half recorded once. Material: blood. The source of these receptors is a man aged 80 or over in good health. Each CDR3 is given with its conserved first and last residue. A D gene is named only where the DNA matches it firmly. Expanded clones are given a class, and other clones once, few, many or no size at all.

V: TRBV7-2; size: -; D: -; J: TRBJ1-4; CDR3: CASSLVAGSDEKLFF; DNA: TGTGCCAGCAGCTTAGTGGCGGGGAGTGATGAAAAACTGTTTTTT
V: TRBV28; size: many; D: -; J: TRBJ1-5; CDR3: CASRNAGTENQPQHF; DNA: TGTGCCAGCAGGAACGCCGGGACTGAGAATCAGCCCCAGCATTTT
V: TRBV9; size: few; D: -; J: TRBJ2-1; CDR3: CASSPRGAGIYNEQFF; DNA: TGTGCCAGCAGCCCCCGGGGAGCGGGTATATACAATGAGCAGTTCTTC
V: TRBV20-1; size: -; D: -; J: TRBJ2-3; CDR3: CSARPSPGLAFTDTQYF; DNA: TGCAGTGCTAGACCTTCACCGGGACTCGCTTTCACAGATACGCAGTATTTT
V: TRBV30; size: few; D: -; J: TRBJ2-7; CDR3: CAWRRGIANYEQYF; DNA: TGTGCCTGGAGAAGAGGAATAGCTAACTACGAGCAGTACTTC
V: TRBV25-1; size: many; D: -; J: TRBJ2-5; CDR3: CASSEPPGRNNEQYF; DNA: TGTGCCAGCAGTGAGCCCCCAGGCAGGAACAATGAGCAGTACTTC
V: TRBV7-2; size: -; D: -; J: TRBJ1-4; CDR3: CASSLDNSGVDLEKLFF; DNA: TGTGCCAGCAGCTTAGATAACTCCGGGGTTGATCTCGAAAAACTGTTTTTT
V: TRBV20-1; size: few; D: -; J: TRBJ1-1; CDR3: CSASGDHFMNTEAFF; DNA: TGCAGTGCTAGTGGGGACCATTTTATGAACACTGAAGCTTTCTTT
V: TRBV7-9; size: -; D: -; J: TRBJ2-1; CDR3: CASSLSTGRYNEQFF; DNA: TGTGCCAGCAGCTTAAGTACAGGACGGTACAATGAGCAGTTCTTC
V: TRBV9; size: -; D: -; J: TRBJ2-3; CDR3: CASTVFSTDTQYF; DNA: TGTGCCAGCACGGTTTTTAGCACAGATACGCAGTATTTT
V: TRBV3-1; size: -; D: -; J: TRBJ2-1; CDR3: CASRPQSRGGTQFF; DNA: TGTGCCAGCAGGCCGCAATCTCGAGGCGGGACGCAGTTCTTC
V: TRBV7-2; size: -; D: TRBD2; J: TRBJ2-4; CDR3: CASSLGTSAQNIQYF; DNA: TGTGCCAGCAGCCTAGGGACTAGCGCTCAAAACATTCAGTACTTC
V: TRBV4-1; size: few; D: -; J: TRBJ2-2; CDR3: CASSRAGELFF; DNA: TGCGCCAGCAGCCGCGCCGGGGAGCTGTTTTTT
V: TRBV7-2; size: few; D: TRBD2; J: TRBJ2-5; CDR3: CASSLAVAGGQETQYF; DNA: TGTGCCAGCAGCTTAGCGGTGGCGGGAGGGCAAGAGACCCAGTACTTC
V: TRBV28; size: -; D: TRBD1; J: TRBJ2-1; CDR3: CASSSRGTGVGGETQFF; DNA: TGTGCCAGCAGTTCCCGGGGGACAGGGGTGGGAGGGGAGACCCAGTTCTTC
V: TRBV5-1; size: -; D: TRBD2; J: TRBJ2-1; CDR3: CASSLLLAGGYNEQFF; DNA: TGCGCCAGCAGCTTGTTACTAGCGGGAGGGTACAATGAGCAGTTCTTC